The 26 T cell receptor beta chains listed next were all sequenced from one sample in a study of response to subunit inactivated influenza vaccine. MiXCR, applied by TCRdb to the RT-PCR reads, yields one record per CDR3 protein. This table has about 780,000 distinct CDR3 sequences, approximately 17% appearing once. The specimen comprised PBMCs from blood, sampled more than 4 days after vaccination. These receptors all come from a man aged 50 to 59 who received an inactivated influenza vaccine.

This clonotype turned up a few times. This sequence joins TRBV12-3 or TRBV12-4 and TRBJ2-5, with D possibly called TRBD1 or TRBD2 (6 bases each). The CDR3 has 14 residues. V was clipped by 6 bases and J by 4 bases, with 15 bases between them. For the CDR3, the DNA is TGTGCCAGCAGATTGGACGGAGGGGGAGAGACCCAGTACTTC. It codes for CASRLDGGGETQYF.

This chain uses TRBV10-3 with TRBJ2-3; tentatively, D is TRBD1 (7 bases). The V end lost 4 bases, the J end lost 2 bases, and 13 bases lay between the germline ends. This CDR3 spans 15 amino acids. Germline CDR1 reads ENHRY; CDR2 reads SYGVKD. CDR3 protein: CAISAAGGITDTQYF. The CDR3 bases are TGTGCCATCAGTGCGGCAGGGGGGATCACAGATACGCAGTATTTT.

In the case of this clonotype: This could be a read error, since a much larger clone is one nucleotide away. The chain links TRBV29-1 to TRBJ2-1; D not resolved. The CDR3 consists of 11 residues. Germline assignment: CDR1 SQVTM and CDR2 ANQGSEA. CDR3 sequence reads: CSGQTYNEQLF. As DNA, the CDR3 is TGCAGCGGTCAAACCTACAATGAGCAGCTCTTC.

This clonotype was found a few times. The V call is TRBV4-1, the J call TRBJ2-4, with 7 bases fitting TRBD1. This CDR3 comprises 16 residues. CDR1 and CDR2 (germline): MGHRA, YSYEKL. V lost 2 bases, J lost 1 base, and 5 bases stayed unmatched. The CDR3 spells CASSQIDRAAKNIQYF. The CDR3 DNA reads as TGCGCCAGCAGCCAAATTGACAGGGCGGCCAAAAACATTCAGTACTTC.

CDR3: CSARDLAGSSYEQYF. CDR3 in DNA: TGCAGTGCTAGAGATCTAGCGGGAAGCTCCTACGAGCAGTACTTC. The J gene is TRBJ2-7, the V gene TRBV20-1, with 9 bases fitting TRBD2. CDR3 length: 15 amino acids. J gave up 0 bases and V 0 bases, and 3 bases lay outside the gene matches. Germline CDR1 reads DFQATT; CDR2 reads SNEGSKA (reference sequence).

This clonotype has more than one count but fewer than ten. This chain joins TRBV29-1 and TRBJ2-7; D may match TRBD1 or TRBD2 (5 bases each). The V gene's germline CDR1 is SQVTM and CDR2 ANQGSEA. The CDR3 length is 13 residues. V lost 0 bases and J lost 4, with 10 bases in between. CDR3 DNA sequence: TGCAGCGTTGAAGATCAAGAGGGGTACGAGCAGTACTTC. The encoded protein is CSVEDQEGYEQYF.

J is TRBJ2-3 and V is TRBV4-1, with 8 bases aligning to TRBD1. The CDR3 spans 18 residues. The trim removed 4 bases at V and 3 bases at J, leaving 15 bases unmatched. The germline gives CDR1 MGHRA, CDR2 YSYEKL. The CDR3 region has the DNA TGCGCCAGCAGCCGCAGGGGACTCCCAGGGGGCAGGACAGATACGCAGTATTTT. It yields the protein CASSRRGLPGGRTDTQYF.

J is TRBJ2-1 and V is TRBV4-3; no firm D call. Trimming removed 4 bases at V and 8 bases at J, with 15 bases between. The CDR3 runs to 14 residues. Germline V gene lookup returns CDR1 LGHNA and CDR2 YSLEER. Written as DNA, the CDR3 is TGCGCCAGCAGCCGTATAGAGGTTCAGGATGAGCAGTTCTTC. It translates to CASSRIEVQDEQFF.

This clonotype has only a few counts. V is TRBV12-3 or TRBV12-4 and J is TRBJ1-1; a possible D gene is TRBD1 (5 bases). CDR3 length equals 12 residues. Between the trimmed V and J ends, which lost 8 bases and 5 bases, there was a span of 12 bases. The CDR3 bases are TGTGCCAGCGCGGGTTACAGGACTGAAGCTTTCTTT. Protein sequence: CASAGYRTEAFF.

This rearrangement joins TRBV10-3 to TRBJ1-5; D gene ambiguous. Germline V lookup: CDR1 ENHRY, CDR2 SYGVKD. V was pared by 0 bases and J by 0 bases, with 9 bases between. The CDR3 is 16 residues long. CDR3 protein: CAISESWQTSNQPQHF. In DNA form, the CDR3 reads TGTGCCATCAGTGAGTCCTGGCAGACTAGCAATCAGCCCCAGCATTTT.

This clonotype was detected a few times. V and J are TRBV29-1 and TRBJ2-1; D call uncertain. Germline V gives CDR1 SQVTM, CDR2 ANQGSEA. The V end was cut by 0 bases, the J end by 3 bases, with 15 bases between. CDR3 length equals 16 residues. The CDR3 region has the DNA TGCAGCGTTGAAGATCTGCCTCCCTTTCTCTACAATGAGCAGTTCTTC. Protein sequence: CSVEDLPPFLYNEQFF.

This clonotype turned up a few times. CDR3 residues: CASSWQDGSYEQYF. The CDR3 DNA sequence: TGCGCCAGCAGCTGGCAGGACGGCTCCTACGAGCAGTACTTC. V is TRBV5-1 and J is TRBJ2-7; D remains ambiguous. Deletions cut 3 bases from V and 0 bases from J, with 10 bases between. The length of the CDR3 is 14 residues. Per germline, CDR1 SGHRS and CDR2 YFSETQ.

This clonotype showed up many times. The V call is TRBV7-9, the J call TRBJ1-2; 9 bases match TRBD1. Germline-derived CDR1 and CDR2 are SEHNR and FQNEAQ (reference sequence). V dropped 7 bases and J dropped 4; count of bases not matched to a gene: 10. The CDR3 consists of 15 residues. CDR3 in amino acids: CASNLGTGRVYGYTF. The CDR3 DNA follows: TGTGCCAGCAACCTCGGGACAGGGCGGGTCTATGGCTACACCTTC.

This clonotype was seen a handful of times. The V gene is TRBV5-1, the J gene TRBJ2-2; possibly TRBD1 or TRBD2 for D (5 bases each). The CDR3 runs to 15 residues. CDR1 and CDR2 (germline): SGHRS, YFSETQ. Trimming removed 5 bases from V and 3 bases from J, with 14 bases in between. The CDR3 region is CASSSGLGDTGELFF. CDR3 nucleotide sequence: TGCGCCAGCAGTTCGGGGCTAGGCGACACCGGGGAGCTGTTTTTT. Full variable domain (missing parts from reference TRBV5-1 and TRBJ2-2): KAGVTQTPRYLIKTRGQQVTLSCSPISGHRSVSWYQQTPGQGLQFLFEYFSETQRNKGNFPGRFSGRQFSNSRSEMNVSTLELGDSALYLCASSSGLGDTGELFFGEGSRLTVL.

V gene TRBV5-1 combines with J gene TRBJ2-7; TRBD2 might be the D (5 bases). Trimming left V 0 bases short and J 7 bases short, with 11 bases between. The length of the CDR3 is 13 residues. The germline CDR1 and CDR2 sequences are SGHRS and YFSETQ. CDR3 nucleotide sequence: TGCGCCAGCAGCTTGGGAGGGAGTGCTGAGCAGTACTTC. Protein sequence: CASSLGGSAEQYF. Complete variable domain (other parts from reference TRBV5-1 and TRBJ2-7): KAGVTQTPRYLIKTRGQQVTLSCSPISGHRSVSWYQQTPGQGLQFLFEYFSETQRNKGNFPGRFSGRQFSNSRSEMNVSTLELGDSALYLCASSLGGSAEQYFGPGTRLTVT.

V usage is TRBV29-1 and J usage is TRBJ2-2, with no clear D. The CDR3 consists of 13 residues. The V end was cut by 3 bases, the J end by 6 bases, with 11 bases between. Germline CDR1 is SQVTM and CDR2 is ANQGSEA. The DNA of the CDR3 is TGCAGCGTTGAGGATTATCTGGCCGGGGAGCTGTTTTTT. Translation: CSVEDYLAGELFF.

This clonotype has ten or more counts. This rearrangement joins TRBV12-3 or TRBV12-4 to TRBJ2-5; TRBD1 aligns across 7 bases. Trimming at V came to 3 bases and at J to 2 bases, leaving 6 bases not matched to a gene. The CDR3 totals 15 residues. The CDR3 sequence: CASSFSGTAQETQYF. CDR3 coding DNA: TGTGCCAGCAGTTTCTCTGGGACAGCACAAGAGACCCAGTACTTC.

J is TRBJ2-1 and V is TRBV5-1; no clear D. V shed 0 bases and J shed 14 bases, with 9 bases lying between them. This CDR3 contains 11 residues. CDR1 is SGHRS, CDR2 YFSETQ, per germline. The CDR3 DNA is TGCGCCAGCAGCTTGGGGGTGTTTAAGTTCTTC. Protein sequence: CASSLGVFKFF.

The chain joins TRBV12-5 to TRBJ2-1, with TRBD1 as a possible D gene (5 bases). V was pared by 3 bases and J by 4 bases, with 13 bases between. The germline gives CDR1 LGHNT, CDR2 FRNRAP. This CDR3 region has 15 residues. CDR3 bases: TGTGCTAGTGGTTTCTTACGCACAGGATACAATGAGCAGTTCTTC. The encoded protein is CASGFLRTGYNEQFF.

The chain has TRBV11-2 and TRBJ2-7, with D perhaps given as TRBD1 or TRBD2 (5 bases each). The CDR3 is 16 residues long. Germline V CDR1 and CDR2: SGHAT, FQNNGV. With 5 bases removed from V and 2 bases from J, the gap between germline ends came to 19 bases. The CDR3 is CASSTHRDPDAYEQYF. For the CDR3, the DNA is TGTGCCAGCAGCACCCACCGGGACCCGGACGCCTACGAGCAGTACTTC.

The gene calls are TRBV7-9 and TRBJ2-3; possibly TRBD2 for D (7 bases). V lost 4 bases to trimming and J lost 3 bases, with 14 bases between them. The CDR3 covers 15 residues. Germline CDR1 and CDR2: SEHNR and FQNEAQ (reference sequence). Here the CDR3 DNA reads TGTGCCAGCAGCTACCCGGGGGGCGCGACAGATACGCAGTATTTT. This sequence encodes CASSYPGGATDTQYF.

This clonotype was counted at least ten times. V and J are TRBV7-2 and TRBJ1-2; weak D call: TRBD1 (6 bases). The CDR3 runs to 13 residues. The germline gives CDR1 SGHTA, CDR2 FQGNSA. V was cut by 5 bases and J by 4 bases, with 11 bases left in between. This chain's CDR3 is CASSHQTGYGYTF. CDR3 DNA sequence: TGTGCCAGCAGCCACCAGACAGGCTATGGCTACACCTTC.

This clonotype was seen a few times. V usage is TRBV4-1 and J usage is TRBJ2-5; unclear D gene. V lost 5 bases, J lost 1 base, and 11 bases lay in between. CDR3 size: 14 residues. Germline CDR1 and CDR2: MGHRA and YSYEKL. The chain's CDR3 is CASSKGGSQETQYF. In DNA, the CDR3 is TGCGCCAGCAGCAAAGGCGGATCCCAAGAGACCCAGTACTTC.

The chain carries TRBV20-1 and TRBJ1-4, with unresolved D. Germline CDR1 reads DFQATT; CDR2 reads SNEGSKA (reference sequence). The CDR3 loop spans 13 amino acids. Deletions cut 0 bases from V and 3 bases from J, with 5 bases between. Here the CDR3 reads CSARDRSNEKLFF. In DNA form, the CDR3 reads TGCAGTGCTAGAGATCGGTCTAATGAAAAACTGTTTTTT.

This chain links TRBV7-2 with TRBJ2-1; 7 nucleotides agree with TRBD2. This CDR3 has 17 residues. The V and J ends lost 2 bases and 6 bases, in that order; junction bases with no gene match: 13. CDR1 SGHTA and CDR2 FQGNSA come from the germline V gene. CDR3 region: CASSLSSGGIRRNEQFF. DNA for the CDR3: TGTGCCAGCAGCTTATCATCGGGAGGTATTAGGCGCAATGAGCAGTTCTTC.

The rearrangement joins TRBV6-2 or TRBV6-3 to TRBJ2-7; TRBD2 aligns across 9 bases. Trimming took 0 bases from V and 4 from J; bases not matched to a gene: 7. Germline values: CDR1 MNHEY, CDR2 SVGEGT. This CDR3 comprises 16 residues. Here the CDR3 DNA reads TGTGCCAGCAGTTACTCTCCTAGCGGGAACGTATACGAGCAGTACTTC. The encoded protein is CASSYSPSGNVYEQYF.